This record covers a single TCR beta chain. The entry originates in a study of ipilimumab plus nivolumab after autologous stem cell transplantation. CDR1 LNHDA and CDR2 SQIVND come from the germline V gene (reference sequence). V shed 5 bases, J shed 4 bases, and the junction held 7 bases outside the gene matches. This CDR3 is built from 15 residues. Starting 14 to 28 days after autologous transplant, ipilimumab 1 mg/kg was given. Profiled with immunoSEQ multiplex PCR; TCRdb holds only in-frame clones, not every one. The data contain about 16,000 clones, 71% of them seen just once; the ten biggest clones take up about 20%.

This rearrangement joins TRBV19 to TRBJ2-2, with 7 positions matching TRBD1. This clonotype was obtained from a male donor with diffuse large B-cell lymphoma. Specimen: PBMCs, collected in a trial of ipilimumab plus nivolumab as post-transplant consolidation. The CDR3 is CASSPRQGSTGELFF. The CDR3 nucleotides are TGTGCCAGTAGTCCCCGACAGGGCTCCACCGGGGAGCTGTTTTTT.